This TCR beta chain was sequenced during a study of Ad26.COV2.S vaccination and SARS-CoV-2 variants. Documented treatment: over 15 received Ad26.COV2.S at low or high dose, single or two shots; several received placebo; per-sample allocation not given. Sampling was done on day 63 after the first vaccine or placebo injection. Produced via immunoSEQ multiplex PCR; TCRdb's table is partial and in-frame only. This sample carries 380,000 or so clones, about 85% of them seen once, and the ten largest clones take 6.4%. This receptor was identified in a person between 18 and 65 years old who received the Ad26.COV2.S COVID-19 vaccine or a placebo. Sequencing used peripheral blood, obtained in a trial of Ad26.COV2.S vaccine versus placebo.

CDR3 sequence (DNA): TGTGCCAGCAGCAAGACAGGTGCGAACACTGAAGCTTTCTTT. This encodes CASSKTGANTEAFF. The chain couples TRBV7-3 to TRBJ1-1; tentative D call: TRBD1 (6 bases). CDR1 is SGHTA, CDR2 FQGTGA, per germline. Trimming took 5 bases from V and 1 from J, leaving 11 bases between them. The CDR3 is 14 amino acids. The entire variable domain, with the rest obtained from reference TRBV7-3 and TRBJ1-1, is as follows: GAGVSQTPSNKVTEKGKYVELRCDPISGHTALYWYRQSLGQGPEFLIYFQGTGAADDSGLPNDRFFAVRPEGSVSTLKIQRTERGDSAVYLCASSKTGANTEAFFGQGTRLTVV.